Below are 23 T cell receptor beta chains sequenced from a single sample in a study of T cell changes during pregnancy in multiple sclerosis. Method: immunoSEQ multiplex PCR; TCRdb's copy keeps in-frame clones and lacks some. This table holds roughly 42,000 clones, roughly 93% found once. This sample comprised CD4+ T cells from peripheral blood mononuclear cells, obtained after pregnancy. All receptors derive from a female donor with multiple sclerosis, enrolled in a pregnancy study.

The chain combines TRBV5-1 with TRBJ2-1, with 7 bases fitting TRBD1. Losses at the gene ends were 4 bases for V and 4 bases for J; bases not matched to a gene: 5. Germline V gives CDR1 SGHRS, CDR2 YFSETQ. The CDR3 is made up of 14 amino acids. The DNA for the CDR3 is TGCGCCAGCAGCGAGGGACAGTTATACAATGAGCAGTTCTTC. This encodes CASSEGQLYNEQFF.

The chain joins TRBV6-5 to TRBJ2-3, with D tentatively TRBD2 (5 bases). Germline V gives CDR1 MNHEY, CDR2 SVGAGI. Deletions cut 2 bases from V and 2 bases from J, with 8 bases between. There are 14 residues in the CDR3. The CDR3 DNA reads as TGTGCCAGCAGTTACGCGAGGGACACAGATACGCAGTATTTT. It specifies CASSYARDTDTQYF.

The J gene is TRBJ2-3, the V gene TRBV19; weak D call: TRBD1 (5 bases). Germline V gene data show CDR1 as LNHDA and CDR2 as SQIVND (reference sequence). This CDR3 is built from 13 residues. Trimming cost V 1 base and J 3 bases, with 5 bases left between them. CDR3 region: CASSIGQTDTQYF. The CDR3 DNA reads TGTGCCAGTAGTATAGGACAGACAGATACGCAGTATTTT.

The chain is built from TRBV7-2 and TRBJ2-5; 10 nucleotides line up with TRBD2. J gave up 8 bases and V 5 bases, and 8 bases lay outside the gene matches. Germline loops: CDR1 SGHTA, CDR2 FQGNSA. CDR3 size: 14 residues. The CDR3: CASSGLLAGLTQYF. The CDR3 DNA reads as TGTGCCAGCAGCGGTTTACTAGCGGGGTTAACCCAGTACTTC. Filled out from reference TRBV7-2 and TRBJ2-5, the complete variable domain reads GAGVSQSPSNKVTEKGKDVELRCDPISGHTALYWYRQSLGQGLEFLIYFQGNSAPDKSGLPSDRFSAERTGGSVSTLTIQRTQQEDSAVYLCASSGLLAGLTQYFGPGTRLLVL.

The chain carries TRBV9 and TRBJ1-6, with TRBD1 as a possible D gene (6 bases). Germline lookup yields CDR1 SGDLS and CDR2 YYNGEE. This CDR3 has 14 residues. V shed 6 bases and J shed 6 bases, with 13 bases lying between them. DNA of the CDR3: TGTGCCAGCACCACAGGGAAGCCTAATTCACCCCTCCACTTT. This encodes CASTTGKPNSPLHF. Using reference TRBV9 and TRBJ1-6 for the parts outside the CDR3, the full variable domain is DSGVTQTPKHLITATGQRVTLRCSPRSGDLSVYWYQQSLDQGLQFLIQYYNGEERAKGNILERFSAQQFPDLHSELNLSSLELGDSALYFCASTTGKPNSPLHFGNGTRLTVT.

The rearrangement uses TRBV19 and TRBJ2-3, with no clear D. CDR3 length: 12 amino acids. Germline assignment: CDR1 LNHDA and CDR2 SQIVND (reference sequence). The CDR3 bases are TGTGCGAGTGGCCCCAGCACAGATACGCAGTATTTT. This encodes CASGPSTDTQYF.

This clone has only one observation. This sequence joins TRBV5-1 and TRBJ2-3; 11 bases align to TRBD1. This CDR3 has 15 residues. The V segment lost 4 bases and the J segment 4 bases; nucleotides outside the gene matches: 5. The germline V gene encodes CDR1 SGHRS and CDR2 YFSETQ. As DNA, the CDR3 is TGCGCCAGCAGCGCGGACAGGGGGCTGTCAGATACGCAGTATTTT. Amino acid sequence: CASSADRGLSDTQYF.

The genes are TRBV9 and TRBJ1-2, with TRBD1 as a possible D gene (5 bases). CDR3 length equals 18 residues. The V end lost 4 bases, the J end lost 0 bases, and 22 bases lay between the germline ends. The germline V gene has CDR1 SGDLS and CDR2 YYNGEE. The CDR3 sequence is CASSPRDSIISANYGYTF. The DNA of the CDR3 is TGTGCCAGCAGCCCCCGGGACTCCATCATTAGCGCTAACTATGGCTACACCTTC.

This sequence joins TRBV9 and TRBJ2-3; 10 nucleotides line up with TRBD2. The CDR3 sequence is 14 residues long. The J segment lost 3 bases and the V segment lost 5 bases, leaving 3 bases of the junction unmatched. Germline V CDR1 and CDR2: SGDLS, YYNGEE. In nucleotides, the CDR3 is TGTGCCAGCAGTTTGGGACTAGCGACAGATACGCAGTATTTT. Amino acids: CASSLGLATDTQYF.

This clone is a singleton in its sample. This chain uses TRBV7-2 with TRBJ2-5; TRBD1 matches at 9 bases. Trimming cost V 4 bases and J 3 bases; bases outside gene matches: 3. Germline CDR1 reads SGHTA; CDR2 reads FQGNSA. The length of the CDR3 is 14 residues. CDR3 bases: TGTGCCAGCAGCTCCTGGGACAGGGAAGAGACCCAGTACTTC. Amino acid sequence: CASSSWDREETQYF.

The genes are TRBV6-5 and TRBJ1-1; perhaps TRBD1 as D (5 bases). Trimming removed 2 bases at V and 4 bases at J, with 8 bases between. Germline CDR1 reads MNHEY; CDR2 reads SVGAGI. The CDR3 covers 13 residues. The CDR3 DNA follows: TGTGCCAGCAGTTACCGGGGGGGCACTGAAGCTTTCTTT. Protein: CASSYRGGTEAFF.

The chain couples TRBV7-9 to TRBJ2-7; perhaps TRBD2 as D (5 bases). Germline CDR1 SEHNR, CDR2 FQNEAQ (reference sequence). The CDR3 sequence is 13 residues long. With 2 bases removed from V and 5 bases from J, the gap between germline ends came to 10 bases. The CDR3 nucleotides read TGTGCCAGCAGCTTACCGGGGTTGGACGAGCAGTACTTC. It translates to CASSLPGLDEQYF.

About this clone itself: At one boundary the junction diverges from the germline segment, which might be a read error. The J gene is TRBJ2-1, the V gene TRBV6-4; 10 bases are a match to TRBD2. Germline CDR1 and CDR2: MRHNA and SNTAGT. This CDR3 comprises 14 residues. The DNA of the CDR3 is TGTGCCAGCAGTGATTGGAGGAGCGGGGGGGCGCCGCTCTTC. Encoded protein: CASSDWRSGGAPLF.

This chain links TRBV6-5 with TRBJ2-3; TRBD2 aligns across 8 bases. The V gene's germline CDR1 is MNHEY and CDR2 SVGAGI. Trimming removed 11 bases from V and 3 bases from J; junction bases left unmatched: 13. The CDR3 sequence is 15 residues long. The CDR3 loop reads CASFGGGPGTDTQYF. DNA of the CDR3: TGTGCCTCCTTCGGCGGGGGGCCGGGGACAGATACGCAGTATTTT.

V usage is TRBV5-4 and J usage is TRBJ2-3, with 8 positions matching TRBD1. This CDR3 contains 15 residues. CDR1 is SGHNT, CDR2 YYREEE, per germline (reference sequence). With V trimmed by 1 base and J by 3 bases, 4 bases remained unmatched. The chain's CDR3 is CASSLRRTGTDTQYF. As DNA, the CDR3 is TGTGCCAGCAGCTTGCGTCGGACAGGGACAGATACGCAGTATTTT.

This sequence joins TRBV2 and TRBJ2-1, with TRBD2 matching over 8 bases. CDR1 and CDR2 from the germline V gene are SNHLY and FYNNEI. V was clipped by 2 bases and J by 9 bases; unmatched bases: 9. The length of the CDR3 is 15 residues. This CDR3 is CASSEWQRSGAEQFF. The DNA for the CDR3 is TGTGCCAGCAGTGAATGGCAACGTAGCGGGGCTGAGCAGTTCTTC.

V gene TRBV6-6 combines with J gene TRBJ1-2; unclear D gene. Trimming pared 6 bases from V and 9 bases from J, leaving 23 bases between. Germline values: CDR1 MNHNY, CDR2 SVGAGI (reference sequence). This CDR3 has 15 amino acids. The CDR3 is CASRALRAQALRYTF. In DNA, the CDR3 is TGTGCCAGCAGGGCCTTGAGGGCCCAAGCCTTGCGCTACACCTTC.

V usage is TRBV19 and J usage is TRBJ1-2, with D hard to call. This CDR3 region has 13 residues. Deletions cut 6 bases from V and 5 bases from J, with 13 bases between. The germline gives CDR1 LNHDA, CDR2 SQIVND (reference sequence). CDR3 sequence: CASSGAAIYGYTF. The CDR3 DNA sequence: TGTGCCAGTAGCGGTGCGGCTATATATGGCTACACCTTC.

J is TRBJ2-3 and V is TRBV5-4; TRBD2 aligns across 10 bases. CDR1 is SGHNT, CDR2 YYREEE, per germline (reference sequence). Trimming at V came to 1 base and at J to 1 base, leaving 3 bases not matched to a gene. This CDR3 is 16 amino acids long. CDR3 amino acids: CASSLYLAGGTDTQYF. The CDR3 DNA is TGTGCCAGCAGCTTGTACCTAGCGGGGGGCACAGATACGCAGTATTTT.

The count of this clone is one. The chain uses TRBV7-9 and TRBJ2-7, with D maybe TRBD2 (6 bases). V was trimmed by 5 bases and J by 0 bases, leaving 11 bases between them. The CDR3 spans 14 residues. The germline gives CDR1 SEHNR, CDR2 FQNEAQ (reference sequence). This chain's CDR3 is CASSRRELSYEQYF. The DNA of the CDR3 is TGTGCCAGCAGCCGCCGGGAGCTCTCCTACGAGCAGTACTTC. Drawing the rest from reference TRBV7-9 and TRBJ2-7, the complete variable domain is DTGVSQNPRHKITKRGQNVTFRCDPISEHNRLYWYRQTLGQGPEFLTYFQNEAQLEKSRLLSDRFSAERPKGSFSTLEIQRTEQGDSAMYLCASSRRELSYEQYFGPGTRLTVT.

V gene TRBV9 combines with J gene TRBJ1-6; D possibly corresponds to TRBD1 (5 bases). V was cut by 4 bases and J by 4 bases, with 15 bases left in between. Germline CDR1 SGDLS, CDR2 YYNGEE. This CDR3 spans 16 amino acids. CDR3 amino acids: CASSPRAGQYNSPLHF. In DNA form, the CDR3 reads TGTGCCAGCAGCCCCCGGGCAGGGCAGTATAATTCACCCCTCCACTTT.

The genes are TRBV19 and TRBJ1-2; the match to TRBD1 covers 10 bases. The CDR3 is 13 amino acids. Germline lookup yields CDR1 LNHDA and CDR2 SQIVND (reference sequence). V gave up 5 bases and J gave up 5 bases; unmatched junction bases: 2. The CDR3 DNA sequence: TGTGCCAGTAGTGCGGGACAGGGGTATGGCTACACCTTC. This sequence encodes CASSAGQGYGYTF.

This sequence joins TRBV30 and TRBJ1-5, with D unclear. Germline values: CDR1 GTSNPN, CDR2 SVGIG (reference sequence). The CDR3 sequence is 13 residues long. V gave up 1 base and J gave up 4 bases, with 8 bases separating them. CDR3 in amino acids: CAWSGGWNQPQHF. DNA for the CDR3: TGTGCCTGGAGTGGAGGATGGAATCAGCCCCAGCATTTT.